This TCR beta chain was profiled in a study of human T cells and chemical hapten exposure. A single record per CDR3 protein comes from TCRdb applying MiXCR to the 5' RACE reads. The sample yields about 81,000 distinct CDR3 sequences, approximately 16% seen once. Unfractionated whole blood yielded total RNA. This clonotype was seen a few times. Germline V gene data show CDR1 as LNHDA and CDR2 as SQIVND (reference sequence). This CDR3 contains 17 residues. Trimming removed 7 bases from V and 4 bases from J; junction bases left unmatched: 16. The TCR originated in a female donor in good health. V usage is TRBV19 and J usage is TRBJ1-5, with 7 nucleotides matching TRBD1. The CDR3, as DNA: TGTGCCAGTACCAAAACACAGGGGTCTTTAGGGAATCAGCCCCAGCATTTT. Protein product: CASTKTQGSLGNQPQHF.